At least ten counts were recorded for the clone carrying this T cell receptor (beta chain). The antigen remains undetermined. The entry originates in a study of regulatory T cells in long-lasting Graves disease. Whole-study results and caveats: Newly diagnosed Graves' patients had higher TCR diversity than persistent ones. Persistent disease preferred TRBV28, TRBJ1-2 and TRBJ2-5; new disease, TRBV20-1 and TRBJ2-1. Accuracy might have suffered from few samples. Only peripheral blood was studied, not thyroid tissue.

The time point is: newly diagnosed GD, antithyroid drugs for less than 3 months. Researchers made the TCR library from RNA that was extracted from PBMCs. Investigators prepared the TCR beta libraries by applying iRepertoire HTBI primers and Arm-PCR of CDR3 regions. TCRdb re-derived calls from the multiplex PCR reads in MiXCR, one entry per CDR3 protein. The table shows about 470,000 distinct CDR3 sequences, with roughly 16% occurring only once. The germline gives CDR1 SGHAT, CDR2 FQDESV (reference sequence). With 1 base removed from V and 12 bases from J, the gap between germline ends came to 7 bases. CDR3 length: 11 amino acids. These data also formed part of another study, on T cells in Graves' hyperthyroidism and ophthalmopathy.

The material was peripheral blood mononuclear cells (PBMCs), obtained at new diagnosis, from a patient treated with antithyroid drugs. This clonotype was sampled from a man aged 40-49 years with Graves disease. V is TRBV11-1 and J is TRBJ2-1; D uncertain. The CDR3 coding sequence is TGTGCCAGCAGCTTAGAGGGTTGGCAGTTCTTC. Its protein is CASSLEGWQFF.